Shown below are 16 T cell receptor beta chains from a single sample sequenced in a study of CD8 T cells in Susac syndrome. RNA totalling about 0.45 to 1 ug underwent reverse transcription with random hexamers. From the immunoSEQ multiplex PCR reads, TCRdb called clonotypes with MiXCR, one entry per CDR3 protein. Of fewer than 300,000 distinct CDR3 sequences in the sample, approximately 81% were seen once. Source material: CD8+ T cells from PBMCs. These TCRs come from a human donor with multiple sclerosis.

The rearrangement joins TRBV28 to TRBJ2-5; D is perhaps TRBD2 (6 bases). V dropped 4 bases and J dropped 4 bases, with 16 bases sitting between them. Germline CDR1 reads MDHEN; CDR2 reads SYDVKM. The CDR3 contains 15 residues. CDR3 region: CASSSRLVGVETQYF. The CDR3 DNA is TGTGCCAGCAGTTCCCGACTAGTTGGAGTAGAGACCCAGTACTTC.

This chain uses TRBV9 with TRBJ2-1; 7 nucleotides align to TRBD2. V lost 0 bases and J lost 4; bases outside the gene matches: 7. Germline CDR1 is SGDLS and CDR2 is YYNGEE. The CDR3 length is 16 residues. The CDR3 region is CASSVERGRSYNEQFF. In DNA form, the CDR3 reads TGTGCCAGCAGCGTAGAACGCGGGAGATCTTACAATGAGCAGTTCTTC.

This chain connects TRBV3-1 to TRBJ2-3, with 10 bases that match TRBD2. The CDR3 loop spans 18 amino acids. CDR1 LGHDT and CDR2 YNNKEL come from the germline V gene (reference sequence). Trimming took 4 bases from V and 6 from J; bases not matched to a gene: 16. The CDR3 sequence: CASSPSRGGLAGDDTQYF. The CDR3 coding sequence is TGTGCCAGCAGCCCATCAAGGGGAGGGCTAGCGGGAGACGATACGCAGTATTTT.

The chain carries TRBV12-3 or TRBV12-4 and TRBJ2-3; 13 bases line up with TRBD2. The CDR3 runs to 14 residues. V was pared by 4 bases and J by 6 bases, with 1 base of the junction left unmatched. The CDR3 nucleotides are TGTGCCAGCAGTTCACTAGCGGGAGGGGATACGCAGTATTTT. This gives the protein CASSSLAGGDTQYF.

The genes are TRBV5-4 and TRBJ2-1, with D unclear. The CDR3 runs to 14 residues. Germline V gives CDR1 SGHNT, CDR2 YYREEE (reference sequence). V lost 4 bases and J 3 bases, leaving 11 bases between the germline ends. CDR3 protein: CASSPRSLYNEQFF. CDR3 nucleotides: TGTGCCAGCAGCCCCAGGTCCCTCTACAATGAGCAGTTCTTC.

Written as DNA, the CDR3 is TGTGCCAGCAGTTTGGGGACCGAAGGGATCAATCAGCCCCAGCATTTT. Translating it yields CASSLGTEGINQPQHF. The chain links TRBV27 to TRBJ1-5; D might be TRBD1 (5 bases). The CDR3 consists of 16 residues. Trimming left V 3 bases short and J 3 bases short, with 15 bases between. Germline V CDR1 and CDR2: MNHEY, SMNVEV (reference sequence).

The CDR3 nucleotides read TGCAGTGCTCAGGACAGCTGGGGACTAGCGGGACGGGGGCAAGAGACCCAGTACTTC. This sequence encodes CSAQDSWGLAGRGQETQYF. The chain employs TRBV20-1 and TRBJ2-5, with 13 bases fitting TRBD2. V was clipped by 5 bases and J by 2 bases; unmatched bases: 17. The CDR3 is 19 residues long. In germline, CDR1 is DFQATT, CDR2 SNEGSKA (reference sequence).

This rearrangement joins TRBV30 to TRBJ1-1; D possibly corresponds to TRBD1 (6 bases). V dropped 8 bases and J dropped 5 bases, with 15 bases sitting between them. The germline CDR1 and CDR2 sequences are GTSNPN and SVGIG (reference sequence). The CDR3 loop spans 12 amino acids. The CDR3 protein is CAGAGVGTEAFF. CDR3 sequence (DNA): TGTGCCGGGGCAGGGGTCGGGACTGAAGCTTTCTTT.

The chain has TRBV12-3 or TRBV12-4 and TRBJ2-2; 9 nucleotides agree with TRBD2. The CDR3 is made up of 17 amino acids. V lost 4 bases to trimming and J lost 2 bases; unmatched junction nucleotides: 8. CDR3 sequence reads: CASSYWREGTNTGELFF. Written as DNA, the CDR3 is TGTGCCAGCAGTTATTGGCGGGAGGGAACTAACACCGGGGAGCTGTTTTTT.

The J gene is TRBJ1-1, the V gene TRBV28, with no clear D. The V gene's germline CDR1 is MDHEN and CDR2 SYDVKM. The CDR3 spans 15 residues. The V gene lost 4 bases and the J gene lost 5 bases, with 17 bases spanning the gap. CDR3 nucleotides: TGTGCCAGCAGTTCACCCCTCGGGGAGAATACTGAAGCTTTCTTT. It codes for CASSSPLGENTEAFF.

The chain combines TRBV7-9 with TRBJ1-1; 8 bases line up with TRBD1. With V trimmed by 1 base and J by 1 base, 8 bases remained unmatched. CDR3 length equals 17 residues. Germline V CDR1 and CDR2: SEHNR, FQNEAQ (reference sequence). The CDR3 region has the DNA TGTGCCAGCAGCTTAGGTGGGAGAGGACAGGGGAACACTGAAGCTTTCTTT. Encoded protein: CASSLGGRGQGNTEAFF. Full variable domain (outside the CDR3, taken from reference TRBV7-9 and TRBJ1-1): DTGVSQNPRHKITKRGQNVTFRCDPISEHNRLYWYRQTLGQGPEFLTYFQNEAQLEKSRLLSDRFSAERPKGSFSTLEIQRTEQGDSAMYLCASSLGGRGQGNTEAFFGQGTRLTVV.

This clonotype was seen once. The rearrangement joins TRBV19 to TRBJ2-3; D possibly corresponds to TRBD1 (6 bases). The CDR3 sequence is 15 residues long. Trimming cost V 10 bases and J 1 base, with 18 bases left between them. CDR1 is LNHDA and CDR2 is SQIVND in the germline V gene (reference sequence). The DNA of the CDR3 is TGTGCCATCTTTAGGGGGAGTGAGGGCACAGATACGCAGTATTTT. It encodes CAIFRGSEGTDTQYF. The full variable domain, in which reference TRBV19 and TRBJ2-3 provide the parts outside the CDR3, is DGGITQSPKYLFRKEGQNVTLSCEQNLNHDAMYWYRQDPGQGLRLIYYSQIVNDFQKGDIAEGYSVSREKKESFPLTVTSAQKNPTAFYLCAIFRGSEGTDTQYFGPGTRLTVL.

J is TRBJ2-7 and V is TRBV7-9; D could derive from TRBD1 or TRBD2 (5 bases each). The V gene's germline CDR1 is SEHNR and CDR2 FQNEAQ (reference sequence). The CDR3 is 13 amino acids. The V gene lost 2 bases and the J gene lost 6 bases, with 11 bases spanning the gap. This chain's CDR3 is CASSLTEGLEQYF. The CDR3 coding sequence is TGTGCCAGCAGCTTAACAGAGGGGCTCGAGCAGTACTTC.

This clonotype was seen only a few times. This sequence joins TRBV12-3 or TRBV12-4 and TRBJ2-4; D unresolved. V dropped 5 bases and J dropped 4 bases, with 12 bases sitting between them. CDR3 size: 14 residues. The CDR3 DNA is TGTGCCAGCAGTGATCTAGTACTAAAAAACATTCAGTACTTC. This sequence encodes CASSDLVLKNIQYF.

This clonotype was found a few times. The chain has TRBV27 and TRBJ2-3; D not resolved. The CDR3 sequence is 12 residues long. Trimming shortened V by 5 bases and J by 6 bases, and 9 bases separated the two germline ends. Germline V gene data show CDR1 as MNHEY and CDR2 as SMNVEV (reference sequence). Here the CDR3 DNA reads TGTGCCAGCAGTCCCACTCTGGATACGCAGTATTTT. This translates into CASSPTLDTQYF.

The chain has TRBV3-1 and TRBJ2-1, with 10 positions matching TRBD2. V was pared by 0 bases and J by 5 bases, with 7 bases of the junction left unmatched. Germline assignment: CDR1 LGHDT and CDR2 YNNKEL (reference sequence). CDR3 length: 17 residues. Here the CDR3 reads CASSQEAASGRHNEQFF. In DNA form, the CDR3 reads TGTGCCAGCAGCCAAGAAGCGGCTAGCGGGAGACACAATGAGCAGTTCTTC.